What follows are 11 T cell receptor beta chains derived from one specimen sequenced in a study of shared clonotypes between healthy human individuals. Some clones are missing from TCRdb's copy, which holds only in-frame ones; the method was immunoSEQ multiplex PCR. The data hold fewer than 500,000 clones, with about 79% observed a single time. Sequenced material: PBMCs. All receptors derive from a woman between 40 and 55 years old in good health. Some clones in this sample may be carry-over from other donors' samples.

J is TRBJ1-5 and V is TRBV5-4; tentative D call: TRBD1 (5 bases). CDR1 is SGHNT and CDR2 is YYREEE in the germline V gene (reference sequence). V was trimmed by 4 bases and J by 0 bases, leaving 14 bases between them. The CDR3 runs to 16 residues. This CDR3 reads CASSGGAANSNQPQHF. The DNA for the CDR3 is TGTGCCAGCAGCGGTGGGGCAGCTAATAGCAATCAGCCCCAGCATTTT.

This chain uses TRBV5-6 with TRBJ2-5, with 9 bases fitting TRBD1. The V gene's germline CDR1 is SGHDT and CDR2 YYEEEE. The J segment lost 4 bases and the V segment lost 0 bases, leaving 7 bases of the junction unmatched. The CDR3 loop spans 16 amino acids. The CDR3 is CASSLGDRADGETQYF. CDR3 nucleotide sequence: TGTGCCAGCAGCTTGGGGGACAGGGCCGACGGAGAGACCCAGTACTTC.

About this clone: This could be a read error, since a much larger clone is one nucleotide away. The chain joins TRBV28 to TRBJ2-2; TRBD1 matches 9 bases. The CDR3 sequence is 15 residues long. Germline CDR1 MDHEN, CDR2 SYDVKM. The CDR3 spells CAGSPGTGHTGELFF. DNA for the CDR3: TGTGCCGGCAGTCCCGGGACAGGGCACACCGGGGAGCTGTTTTTT.

The J gene is TRBJ1-4, the V gene TRBV30; weak D call: TRBD1 (5 bases). From germline, CDR1 is GTSNPN and CDR2 SVGIG (reference sequence). Trimming shortened V by 0 bases and J by 5 bases, and 13 bases separated the two germline ends. There are 15 residues in the CDR3. The CDR3 DNA follows: TGTGCCTGGAGTGTAGGTGGGGGGACGAATGAAAAACTGTTTTTT. Protein sequence: CAWSVGGGTNEKLFF.

This chain connects TRBV23-1 to TRBJ2-2; 9 bases align to TRBD1. TRBV23-1 is recorded as an ORF, its role being uncertain. V shed 3 bases, J shed 0 bases, and the junction held 8 bases outside the gene matches. The CDR3 loop spans 18 amino acids. DNA for the CDR3: TGCGCCAGCAGTCATGTTAGGGGACAGGGTTCGAACACCGGGGAGCTGTTTTTT. Protein: CASSHVRGQGSNTGELFF.

This clone came up once. This rearrangement joins TRBV19 to TRBJ1-1; 10 bases agree with TRBD1. Germline loops: CDR1 LNHDA, CDR2 SQIVND (reference sequence). Germline trimming cut 5 bases from V and 0 bases from J; bases unmatched to any gene: 3. The CDR3 sequence is 15 residues long. DNA for the CDR3: TGTGCCAGTAGTGTGACAGGGGGCATGAACACTGAAGCTTTCTTT. The encoded protein is CASSVTGGMNTEAFF.

V usage is TRBV11-2 and J usage is TRBJ2-1; D is possibly TRBD2 (5 bases). Germline V gene sequence: CDR1 SGHAT, CDR2 FQNNGV. This CDR3 contains 14 residues. Trimming took 4 bases from V and 9 from J, leaving 16 bases between them. The CDR3 region is CASSSGLSLGEQFF. In DNA form, the CDR3 reads TGTGCCAGCAGCTCTGGACTCAGCCTAGGTGAGCAGTTCTTC.

The V call is TRBV30, the J call TRBJ2-2; TRBD1 aligns across 7 bases. Germline CDR1 reads GTSNPN; CDR2 reads SVGIG (reference sequence). Trimming removed 5 bases from V and 0 bases from J; junction bases left unmatched: 9. The CDR3 sequence is 16 residues long. This CDR3 is CAWGQGQDPNTGELFF. CDR3 in DNA: TGTGCCTGGGGTCAAGGACAGGACCCGAACACCGGGGAGCTGTTTTTT.

The V call is TRBV6-5, the J call TRBJ2-1; D gene unclear. In germline, CDR1 is MNHEY, CDR2 SVGAGI. The CDR3 covers 15 residues. The V end was cut by 0 bases, the J end by 6 bases, with 12 bases between. The CDR3 DNA reads TGTGCCAGCAGTTACTCGGAGTCAGTCTTCAATGAGCAGTTCTTC. This translates into CASSYSESVFNEQFF.

This chain uses TRBV5-1 with TRBJ1-3; the D gene is possibly TRBD1 (5 bases). Trimming left V 4 bases short and J 7 bases short, with 12 bases between. This CDR3 is 13 amino acids long. Germline-derived CDR1 and CDR2 are SGHRS and YFSETQ. Here the CDR3 reads CASSPGTANTIYF. The CDR3 region has the DNA TGCGCCAGCAGCCCCGGGACCGCGAACACCATATATTTT.

The V call is TRBV5-6, the J call TRBJ2-3; 11 bases agree with TRBD2. V lost 3 bases to trimming and J lost 2 bases; unmatched junction nucleotides: 11. The CDR3 runs 18 residues. Germline-derived CDR1 and CDR2 are SGHDT and YYEEEE. The CDR3 sequence is CASSSLAGGLLSTDTQYF. The CDR3 region has the DNA TGTGCCAGCAGCTCCCTAGCGGGAGGACTGTTATCCACAGATACGCAGTATTTT.